The 27 T cell receptor beta chains presented below share a single source sample, sequenced in a study of T cells in women clearing cervical HPV infection. Libraries were prepared by immunoSEQ multiplex PCR; TCRdb keeps only in-frame clonotypes and omits some of them. The sample data list about 30,000 clones. Source material: blood buffy coat. The receptor source for this set is a woman between 18 and 69 years old with a cervical HPV16 infection that either progressed to CIN3+ or cleared (not recorded which).

Points on this clone: The DNA ends 3 residues before the CDR3 does, and the rest of the CDR3 is filled in from the germline J gene. V gene TRBV2 combines with J gene TRBJ1-1; 7 bases line up with TRBD1. This CDR3 comprises 13 residues. Germline CDR1 and CDR2: SNHLY and FYNNEI. V dropped 4 bases and J dropped 7; count of bases not matched to a gene: 6. Partial CDR3 DNA: TGTGCCAGCAGTGTCCTCAACAGGGGTGAA. Translated: CASSVLNRGE. From start to end, the CDR3 is CASSVLNRGEAFF.

The CDR3 bases that were read are TGTGCCAGCAGGTTCGGACAGGGTACTGAA. Encoded protein: CASRFGQGTE. The whole CDR3 sequence reads CASRFGQGTEAFF. The chain carries TRBV7-8 and TRBJ1-1; 8 nucleotides align to TRBD1. The sequence runs out 3 residues before the end of the CDR3; the remainder is reconstructed from the germline J gene. From germline, CDR1 is SGHVS and CDR2 FQNEAQ. V was pared by 6 bases and J by 5 bases, with 5 bases of the junction left unmatched. The CDR3 extends over 13 amino acids.

To note about this clone: Read coverage stops 3 residues before the CDR3 terminus; the germline J gene supplies the remainder. The genes are TRBV5-1 and TRBJ2-5, with 10 bases aligning to TRBD2. The germline gives CDR1 SGHRS, CDR2 YFSETQ. The CDR3 contains 18 residues. V gave up 1 base and J gave up 3 bases; unmatched junction bases: 12. The sequenced part of the CDR3 DNA is TGCGCCAGCAGCTTGTATCCTAGCGGGAGAAGGAGAGAAGAGACC. Its translation: CASSLYPSGRRREET. The CDR3, in full, reads CASSLYPSGRRREETQYF.

A note on this clone: The read gets to within 3 residues of the CDR3 end, and the germline J gene fills in the rest. The rearrangement uses TRBV9 and TRBJ2-2; 11 bases fit TRBD1. J lost 6 bases, V lost 3 bases, and 25 bases had no gene match. Germline CDR1 SGDLS, CDR2 YYNGEE. This CDR3 is 22 amino acids long. CDR3 in amino acids: CASSDVRTGGPLAGVSSGELFF. The CDR3 bases that were read are TGTGCCAGCAGCGACGTTCGGACAGGGGGCCCCTTAGCGGGAGTTTCCTCCGGGGAG.

Concerning this clone itself: The DNA ends 3 residues before the CDR3 does, and the rest of the CDR3 is filled in from the germline J gene. The rearrangement uses TRBV7-8 and TRBJ2-3; 11 bases are shared with TRBD2. The trim removed 5 bases at V and 4 bases at J, leaving 5 bases unmatched. Germline CDR1 reads SGHVS; CDR2 reads FQNEAQ. The CDR3 consists of 15 residues. The chain's CDR3 is CASSTRLAGSDTQYF. Partial CDR3 DNA: TGTGCCAGCAGCACCCGACTAGCGGGATCAGATACG.

Comments on this clone: The missing CDR3 end, 3 residues past where the read stops, is filled in from the germline J gene. The rearrangement uses TRBV5-6 and TRBJ1-2, with no clear D. Trimming removed 0 bases from V and 2 bases from J, with 5 bases in between. The CDR3 contains 13 residues. Per the germline V gene, CDR1 is SGHDT and CDR2 is YYEEEE. CDR3: CASSLGANYGYTF. The CDR3 DNA, read in part, is TGTGCCAGCAGCTTGGGCGCGAACTATGGC.

About this clone itself: Sequencing ends 3 residues short of the CDR3 end; the germline J gene provides the rest. The chain is built from TRBV29-1 and TRBJ1-1; 7 nucleotides agree with TRBD1. The germline CDR1 and CDR2 sequences are SQVTM and ANQGSEA. The V gene end was trimmed by 6 bases and the J gene end by 0 bases; junction bases not matched to a gene: 10. The CDR3 is 15 residues long. CDR3 sequence: CSVWRGQSLNTEAFF. The CDR3 DNA, read in part, is TGCAGCGTATGGAGGGGACAGAGTTTGAACACTGAA.

On this clone: The read stops 3 residues short of the end of the CDR3; the missing end is completed from the germline J gene. This chain connects TRBV5-1 to TRBJ1-5, with a tentative D call TRBD1 (6 bases). Germline V gene data show CDR1 as SGHRS and CDR2 as YFSETQ. V was trimmed by 7 bases and J by 8 bases, leaving 25 bases between them. CDR3 length: 16 amino acids. CDR3 DNA (partial): TGCGCCAGCTCACCCAGGGGTTTGGGGGACCAAGAGCCC. This sequence encodes CASSPRGLGDQEP. The full CDR3 reads CASSPRGLGDQEPQHF.

Comment on this clone: The CDR3 extends 3 residues past the end of the read, so its final part is completed from the germline J gene. The rearrangement joins TRBV5-8 to TRBJ2-5; TRBD1 matches 7 bases. Germline lookup yields CDR1 SGHTS and CDR2 YDEGEE. The CDR3 length is 13 residues. J lost 4 bases, V lost 2 bases, and 2 bases had no gene match. The sequenced part of the CDR3 DNA is TGTGCCAGCAGCTTCCCAGGGGGAGAGACC. Protein product: CASSFPGGET. The CDR3 in its entirety is CASSFPGGETQYF.

The part of the CDR3 DNA that was read is TGCGCCAGCAGTGAGTCTGGCGGGACAGGGGGTTCGGAGACG. This codes for CASSESGGTGGSET. The whole CDR3 is CASSESGGTGGSETQYF. The chain is built from TRBV10-1 and TRBJ2-3; 11 bases map to TRBD1. The read falls 3 residues short of the CDR3 end, and the missing part is taken from the germline J gene. Germline CDR1 reads WNHNN; CDR2 reads SYGVQD (reference sequence). The CDR3 sequence is 17 residues long.

As concerns this clone: The read ends 3 residues shy of where the CDR3 ends; the end is completed using the germline J gene. The chain is built from TRBV7-9 and TRBJ2-3, with 7 bases fitting TRBD2. CDR1 is SEHNR and CDR2 is FQNEAQ in the germline V gene (reference sequence). Unmatched junction bases numbered 7, after V lost 5 bases and J lost 5 bases. CDR3 length: 14 amino acids. CDR3 in amino acids: CASSPRTSVDTQYF. Partial CDR3 DNA: TGTGCCAGCAGCCCCAGGACTAGTGTAGATACG.

To note about this clone: The read halts 3 residues ahead of the CDR3 end, with the missing end drawn from the germline J gene. The V and J genes are TRBV7-3 and TRBJ1-6, with a possible D match to TRBD1 (6 bases). Deletions cut 0 bases from V and 9 bases from J, with 9 bases between. This CDR3 spans 14 amino acids. Germline lookup yields CDR1 SGHTA and CDR2 FQGTGA. CDR3 loop: CASSLTGGGSPLHF. CDR3 bases read: TGTGCCAGCAGCTTAACGGGAGGGGGTTCACCC.

In regard to this clone: The CDR3 end falls 3 residues outside the read, so it is completed with the germline J gene. This rearrangement joins TRBV4-2 to TRBJ2-3, with 8 bases that match TRBD1. This CDR3 region has 17 residues. J gave up 5 bases and V 1 base, and 11 bases lay outside the gene matches. From germline, CDR1 is LGHNA and CDR2 YNFKEQ. The CDR3 reads CASSQVFTQGGGDTQYF. Partial CDR3 DNA: TGTGCCAGCAGCCAAGTGTTCACACAGGGGGGAGGAGATACG.

About this clone: Read coverage stops 3 residues before the CDR3 terminus; the germline J gene supplies the remainder. The genes are TRBV7-3 and TRBJ1-6; D gene unclear. Germline assignment: CDR1 SGHTA and CDR2 FQGTGA. This CDR3 is built from 14 residues. V lost 3 bases and J 7 bases, leaving 10 bases between the germline ends. Partial CDR3 DNA: TGTGCCAGCAGCTTGAACCCAGCGAATTCACCC. Residues: CASSLNPANSP. The whole CDR3 reads CASSLNPANSPLHF.

Comments on this clone: The read comes to an end 3 residues before the CDR3 does, leaving the germline J gene to fill in the end. The chain uses TRBV30 and TRBJ2-5; 7 nucleotides match TRBD1. CDR3 length: 14 amino acids. V lost 7 bases to trimming and J lost 3 bases; unmatched junction nucleotides: 11. The germline V gene has CDR1 GTSNPN and CDR2 SVGIG (reference sequence). The part of the CDR3 DNA that was read is TGTGCCTACTCGATGACAGGGACCGAAGAGACC. Protein product: CAYSMTGTEET. From start to end, the CDR3 is CAYSMTGTEETQYF.

About this clone itself: With the read ending 3 residues before the CDR3 end, the germline J gene is used to fill in that end. V and J are TRBV7-9 and TRBJ1-3; the D gene is possibly TRBD1 (6 bases). The CDR3 runs 14 residues. Per the germline V gene, CDR1 is SEHNR and CDR2 is FQNEAQ (reference sequence). V was cut by 4 bases and J by 4 bases, with 11 bases left in between. Incomplete CDR3 DNA: TGTGCCAGCAGCTCCGGGGGGCTCGGAAACACC. Translation: CASSSGGLGNT. The whole CDR3 sequence reads CASSSGGLGNTIYF.

On this clone itself: The sequenced fragment ends 3 residues before the CDR3 boundary, so the rest is inferred from the germline J gene. This sequence joins TRBV5-6 and TRBJ2-7; tentative D call: TRBD1 (5 bases). With 2 bases removed from V and 3 bases from J, the gap between germline ends came to 15 bases. CDR3 length: 15 amino acids. Germline CDR1 is SGHDT and CDR2 is YYEEEE. CDR3 DNA, as far as it was read: TGTGCCAGCAGCTTCGGGTTCAGGGCAAGCTACGAG. Its translation is CASSFGFRASYE. The whole CDR3 is CASSFGFRASYEQYF.

As for this clone: The read is 3 residues too short to cover the CDR3 end, so that end is filled in from the germline J gene. The gene calls are TRBV5-6 and TRBJ2-3; D is perhaps TRBD2 (5 bases). CDR1 is SGHDT, CDR2 YYEEEE, per germline. Trimming removed 4 bases at V and 0 bases at J, with 12 bases between. The CDR3 length is 15 residues. Partial CDR3 DNA: TGTGCCAGCAGCCGAGCGGACCCTAGCACAGATACG. It encodes CASSRADPSTDT. The entire CDR3 protein is CASSRADPSTDTQYF.

Regarding this clone: The read terminates 3 residues before the CDR3 end, so the remaining end is supplied by the germline J gene. The chain employs TRBV12-3 or TRBV12-4 and TRBJ2-1; D remains unclear. This CDR3 has 15 residues. Trimming took off 6 bases at V and 2 bases at J, with 14 bases between the two ends. The DNA read from the CDR3 is TGTGCCAGCAGCCTCGAAGGGCAGGCCTACAATGAG. It yields the protein CASSLEGQAYNE. The CDR3 reads in full as CASSLEGQAYNEQFF.

On this clone: The read gets to within 3 residues of the CDR3 end, and the germline J gene fills in the rest. The gene calls are TRBV30 and TRBJ2-2, with 9 bases fitting TRBD1. J lost 5 bases, V lost 3 bases, and 7 bases had no gene match. Germline values: CDR1 GTSNPN, CDR2 SVGIG (reference sequence). The CDR3 contains 15 residues. CDR3 DNA (partial): TGTGCCTGGAGATTCCAGACAGGGGGAACCGGGGAG. Its translation: CAWRFQTGGTGE. The CDR3 as a whole reads CAWRFQTGGTGELFF.

Comment on this clone: The read is 3 residues too short to cover the CDR3 end, so that end is filled in from the germline J gene. V usage is TRBV5-1 and J usage is TRBJ1-2, with TRBD1 as a possible D gene (6 bases). The V gene lost 6 bases and the J gene lost 4 bases, with 22 bases spanning the gap. This CDR3 is built from 16 residues. Germline V gives CDR1 SGHRS, CDR2 YFSETQ. CDR3 residues: CASTPRPGGRFYGYTF. The DNA read from the CDR3 is TGCGCCAGCACACCTCGTCCGGGGGGCAGGTTCTATGGC.

In the case of this clone: The read stops 3 residues short of the end of the CDR3; the missing end is completed from the germline J gene. The J gene is TRBJ2-7, the V gene TRBV2; 10 bases agree with TRBD2. The length of the CDR3 is 14 residues. V was pared by 8 bases and J by 4 bases, with 8 bases of the junction left unmatched. Germline CDR1 and CDR2: SNHLY and FYNNEI. The CDR3 bases that were read are TGTGCCAGCGAAGGACTAGCGGAGCTTTACGAG. Its protein is CASEGLAELYE. The complete CDR3 protein is CASEGLAELYEQYF.

A word on this clone: The read ends 3 residues shy of where the CDR3 ends; the end is completed using the germline J gene. This chain links TRBV20-1 with TRBJ2-3; perhaps TRBD1 as D (6 bases). V lost 4 bases and J lost 2, with 7 bases in between. CDR1 and CDR2 from the germline V gene are DFQATT and SNEGSKA (reference sequence). The CDR3 has 12 residues. CDR3 amino acids: CSANRDTDTQYF. The CDR3 bases that were read are TGCAGTGCTAACAGGGACACAGATACG.

Incomplete CDR3 DNA: TGTGCCAGCAGCTTCGGTCTAGCGGGAGGAAATGAG. It yields the protein CASSFGLAGGNE. The complete CDR3 sequence is CASSFGLAGGNEQFF. J is TRBJ2-1 and V is TRBV13; 11 bases are a match to TRBD2. The read finishes 3 residues shy of the CDR3 end, and the germline J gene is used to complete it. Unmatched junction bases numbered 5, after V lost 3 bases and J lost 7 bases. Looked up from germline, CDR1 is PRHDT and CDR2 is FYEKMQ (reference sequence). The CDR3 covers 15 residues.

Comments on this clone: The read ends 3 residues shy of where the CDR3 ends; the end is completed using the germline J gene. The chain carries TRBV11-2 and TRBJ2-7; 8 nucleotides agree with TRBD1. Germline CDR1 SGHAT, CDR2 FQNNGV. CDR3 length equals 14 residues. After removal of 5 bases from V and 1 base from J, the junction contained 4 bases not matched to a gene. CDR3 DNA (partial): TGTGCCAGCAGCACGGGACAGGAATCCTACGAG. Protein: CASSTGQESYE. The whole CDR3 protein is CASSTGQESYEQYF.

Comment on this clone: The observed sequence ends 3 residues before the CDR3 terminus, with the missing tail filled in from the germline J gene. This chain connects TRBV6-1 to TRBJ2-5, with 7 bases that match TRBD1. This CDR3 spans 15 amino acids. With V trimmed by 1 base and J by 5 bases, 7 bases remained unmatched. In germline, CDR1 is MNHNS, CDR2 SASEGT. Partial CDR3 DNA: TGTGCCAGCAGTGAAGGCCAGACAGGGTCTGAGACC. This encodes CASSEGQTGSET. The complete CDR3 reads CASSEGQTGSETQYF.

The CDR3 sequence: CASSPLKTTGLNTEAFF. The sequenced CDR3 bases are TGTGCCAGTAGTCCTCTAAAGACTACAGGGTTGAACACTGAA. This chain joins TRBV19 and TRBJ1-1, with D maybe TRBD1 (6 bases). The sequence runs out 3 residues before the end of the CDR3; the remainder is reconstructed from the germline J gene. V lost 5 bases, J lost 0 bases, and 19 bases lay in between. CDR1 and CDR2 (germline): LNHDA, SQIVND (reference sequence). The CDR3 has 17 amino acids.